This T cell receptor beta chain emerged from a study of shared clonotypes between healthy human individuals. Data came from immunoSEQ multiplex PCR; TCRdb stores just in-frame clones and leaves some out. Here the sample spans more than 2 million clones, about 95% being singletons. The naive CD8 fraction comprised CD45RO-negative cells positively selected for CCR7 and excluded terminally differentiated effector memory CD45RA+ cells. The CDR3 extends over 13 amino acids. CDR1 is LNHDA, CDR2 SQIVND, per germline (reference sequence). Trimming cost V 5 bases and J 2 bases, with 10 bases left between them.

The sample comprised naive CD8+ T cells sorted from blood. The chain links TRBV19 to TRBJ2-7; D is unclear. The receptor was derived from a young man in good health. The chain's CDR3 is CASSWAEAYEQYF. As DNA, the CDR3 is TGTGCCAGTAGTTGGGCGGAAGCCTACGAGCAGTACTTC.